These T cell receptor beta chains were read from a single sample in a study of naive and memory T cell subsets. MiXCR was run by TCRdb on the UMI-ligation and nested PCR reads, yielding one entry per CDR3 protein. The sample carries fewer than 40,000 distinct CDR3 sequences, roughly 13% recorded once. Sequenced: effector memory CD4+ T cells from blood. These receptor sequences come from a human donor in good health. Each CDR3 is given with its conserved first and last residue. Each record gives: J gene, clone size, V gene, D gene, CDR3 protein, CDR3 DNA. A D gene is named only where the DNA matches it firmly. Clone size is stated in some rows and not others, as once, few, many or a class when expanded.

TRBJ2-3 | few | TRBV11-2 | . | CASSPRMDTQYF | TGTGCCAGCAGCCCCCGCATGGATACGCAGTATTTT
TRBJ2-1 | few | TRBV5-4 | . | CASSPPLSVTNEQFF | TGTGCCAGCAGCCCTCCCCTTAGCGTCACAAATGAGCAGTTCTTC
TRBJ2-2 | . | TRBV7-3 | TRBD1 | CASRTYKGQGITGELFF | TGTGCCAGCAGAACATACAAGGGACAGGGAATCACCGGGGAGCTGTTTTTT
TRBJ2-2 | few | TRBV5-1 | . | CASSLTAGNTGELFF | TGCGCCAGCAGCTTGACGGCGGGGAACACCGGGGAGCTGTTTTTT
TRBJ2-7 | many | TRBV10-2 | TRBD2 | CASSESAGISYEQYF | TGCGCCAGCAGTGAGTCAGCGGGAATCTCCTACGAGCAGTACTTC
TRBJ2-1 | few | TRBV6-1 | . | CASKGGGSYNEQFF | TGTGCCAGCAAAGGGGGAGGGTCCTACAATGAGCAGTTCTTC
TRBJ2-4 | . | TRBV5-6 | . | CASSAIHWDIQYF | TGTGCCAGCAGCGCAATACACTGGGACATTCAGTACTTC
TRBJ2-1 | few | TRBV7-9 | . | CASSSSPNLAF | TGTGCCAGCAGCTCCTCGCCTAATCTCGCCTTC
TRBJ2-7 | many | TRBV28 | TRBD1 | CASRPQGAFSYEQYF | TGTGCCAGCAGGCCCCAGGGGGCCTTCTCCTACGAGCAGTACTTC
TRBJ2-7 | . | TRBV6-1 | . | CASSVSAVEQYF | TGTGCCAGCAGTGTTTCAGCGGTCGAGCAGTACTTC
TRBJ1-4 | . | TRBV2 | . | CASTETGTQEKLFF | TGTGCCAGCACCGAAACCGGGACCCAAGAAAAACTGTTTTTT
TRBJ2-1 | medium-sized | TRBV11-2 | . | CASSLGGRQTYNEQFF | TGTGCCAGCAGCTTAGGGGGCCGACAGACATACAATGAGCAGTTCTTC
TRBJ2-4 | many | TRBV20-1 | TRBD2 | CSARAVIRAGAGNIQYF | TGCAGTGCTAGAGCAGTTATCAGAGCGGGAGCTGGAAACATTCAGTACTTC
TRBJ2-2 | many | TRBV5-1 | TRBD2 | CASSLGLATNTGELFF | TGCGCCAGCAGCCTGGGACTAGCGACGAACACCGGGGAGCTGTTTTTT
TRBJ2-5 | few | TRBV2 | . | CASSVLAGIGAQYF | TGTGCCAGCAGTGTCCTAGCCGGCATTGGTGCCCAGTACTTC
TRBJ1-2 | few | TRBV9 | TRBD1 | CASRGQGRNYGYTF | TGTGCCAGCAGGGGACAGGGGCGTAACTATGGCTACACCTTC
TRBJ2-7 | many | TRBV10-3 | . | CAISAKGTYEQYF | TGTGCCATCAGCGCGAAGGGTACCTACGAGCAGTACTTC
TRBJ1-1 | few | TRBV18 | TRBD1 | CASSPESGGFTEAFF | TGTGCCAGCTCGCCCGAGTCAGGGGGCTTCACTGAAGCTTTCTTT
TRBJ2-4 | . | TRBV6-1 | . | CASSTRALAKNIQYF | TGTGCCAGCAGTACCCGGGCCCTAGCCAAAAACATTCAGTACTTC
TRBJ2-1 | many | TRBV5-4 | TRBD2 | CASSPGLAGGPGNEQFF | TGTGCCAGCAGCCCCGGACTAGCGGGAGGGCCAGGGAATGAGCAGTTCTTC
TRBJ2-7 | . | TRBV28 | TRBD1 | CASSLNDRGYEQYF | TGTGCCAGCAGTTTAAACGACAGGGGCTACGAGCAGTACTTC
TRBJ2-5 | . | TRBV11-2 | . | CASSLRPQGGETQYF | TGTGCCAGCAGCTTAAGGCCCCAAGGGGGAGAGACCCAGTACTTC
TRBJ2-7 | many | TRBV7-9 | . | CASSLQLGTEQYF | TGTGCCAGCAGCTTACAGCTGGGGACAGAGCAGTACTTC
TRBJ2-1 | few | TRBV27 | TRBD2 | CASSVIAGGPYNEQFF | TGTGCCAGCAGTGTAATAGCGGGAGGGCCTTACAATGAGCAGTTCTTC
TRBJ1-1 | few | TRBV5-4 | . | CASSLGQGLGAFF | TGTGCCAGCAGCTTGGGTCAAGGTCTGGGAGCTTTCTTT
TRBJ2-3 | many | TRBV7-2 | . | CASSLGAGGTDTQYF | TGTGCCAGCAGCCTGGGGGCTGGCGGCACAGATACGCAGTATTTT
TRBJ1-6 | . | TRBV12-3/TRBV12-4 | . | CASRPQGLYNSPLHF | TGTGCCAGCAGACCCCAGGGCCTCTATAATTCACCCCTCCACTTT
TRBJ1-5 | . | TRBV7-2 | TRBD1 | CASSAGQGGGNQPQHF | TGTGCCAGCAGCGCAGGACAGGGAGGAGGCAATCAGCCCCAGCATTTT
TRBJ2-1 | few | TRBV20-1 | . | CSARRGRGNTYNEQFF | TGCAGTGCTAGACGGGGCAGGGGAAACACCTACAATGAGCAGTTCTTC
TRBJ1-4 | many | TRBV29-1 | . | CSVVSMGNEKLFF | TGCAGCGTCGTCTCTATGGGGAATGAAAAACTGTTTTTT